Shown below are 21 T cell receptor beta chains from a single sample sequenced in a study of blood T cell repertoires in COVID-19. The method was immunoSEQ multiplex PCR; TCRdb's version includes in-frame clones alone and lacks a portion of them. The sample has roughly 250,000 clones, about 91% seen once. The source material was PBMCs or T cells enriched from blood (not recorded which). These receptors were obtained from a human donor in a cohort exposed to, infected with or recovered from COVID-19 (not recorded which). The donor label of this sample is uncertain.

The chain uses TRBV18 and TRBJ1-1; 7 bases are shared with TRBD1. The V gene end was trimmed by 2 bases and the J gene end by 4 bases; junction bases not matched to a gene: 7. This CDR3 region has 15 residues. Per the germline V gene, CDR1 is KGHSH and CDR2 is LQKENI. The CDR3 region is CASSPVRGRGTEAFF. DNA of the CDR3: TGTGCCAGCTCACCAGTAAGGGGGCGAGGCACTGAAGCTTTCTTT.

This rearrangement joins TRBV18 to TRBJ1-2; 7 bases are shared with TRBD1. CDR1 and CDR2 from the germline V gene are KGHSH and LQKENI. The ends lost 2 bases at V and 4 bases at J; junction bases unmatched: 4. CDR3 length equals 14 residues. The CDR3 sequence: CASSPGQDFYGYTF. CDR3 DNA: TGTGCCAGCTCACCAGGACAGGACTTCTATGGCTACACCTTC.

The chain is built from TRBV4-1 and TRBJ1-2, with 9 bases fitting TRBD1. This CDR3 spans 15 amino acids. J gave up 2 bases and V 5 bases, and 6 bases lay outside the gene matches. Germline V gene sequence: CDR1 MGHRA, CDR2 YSYEKL. The CDR3 DNA is TGCGCCAGCAGCGAGAGGGACAGGGTGAACTATGGCTACACCTTC. Encoded protein: CASSERDRVNYGYTF.

The rearrangement uses TRBV18 and TRBJ2-3; 8 nucleotides line up with TRBD1. V gave up 6 bases and J gave up 6 bases; unmatched junction bases: 5. The CDR3 is 13 residues long. The V gene's germline CDR1 is KGHSH and CDR2 LQKENI. The CDR3 nucleotides read TGTGCCAGCTCTCTCGACAGGGGCGATACGCAGTATTTT. It is translated as CASSLDRGDTQYF.

The chain uses TRBV12-5 and TRBJ1-4; perhaps TRBD1 as D (6 bases). In germline, CDR1 is LGHNT, CDR2 FRNRAP. V lost 0 bases and J 10 bases, leaving 21 bases between the germline ends. The CDR3 totals 17 residues. As DNA, the CDR3 is TGTGCTAGTGGTTTGGTACTTCGATCAGGGGTTTTGCGAAAACTGTTTTTT. Translating it yields CASGLVLRSGVLRKLFF. The full variable domain, in which reference TRBV12-5 and TRBJ1-4 provide the parts outside the CDR3, is DARVTQTPRHKVTEMGQEVTMRCQPILGHNTVFWYRQTMMQGLELLAYFRNRAPLDDSGMPKDRFSAEMPDATLATLKIQPSEPRDSAVYFCASGLVLRSGVLRKLFFGSGTQLSVL.

In this sample, this clone turned up once. The chain combines TRBV19 with TRBJ1-2; D might be TRBD1 (5 bases). With 7 bases removed from V and 4 bases from J, the gap between germline ends came to 19 bases. The CDR3 length is 15 residues. Germline lookup yields CDR1 LNHDA and CDR2 SQIVND (reference sequence). CDR3 sequence reads: CASTSEGALGYGYTF. Written as DNA, the CDR3 is TGTGCCAGTACCTCTGAAGGGGCATTGGGCTATGGCTACACCTTC.

This clone was detected a few times. The V and J genes are TRBV7-2 and TRBJ1-2; D call uncertain. V lost 5 bases and J lost 5, with 9 bases in between. Germline V lookup: CDR1 SGHTA, CDR2 FQGNSA. The CDR3 is made up of 12 amino acids. The CDR3 DNA reads as TGTGCCAGCAGCCGTATGGCTTATGGCTACACCTTC. As protein: CASSRMAYGYTF. Complete variable domain (other parts from reference TRBV7-2 and TRBJ1-2): GAGVSQSPSNKVTEKGKDVELRCDPISGHTALYWYRQSLGQGLEFLIYFQGNSAPDKSGLPSDRFSAERTGGSVSTLTIQRTQQEDSAVYLCASSRMAYGYTFGSGTRLTVV.

The DNA for the CDR3 is TGTGCCAGCAGCTTTAGACAGGGACGGGATGGCTACACCTTC. Amino acid sequence: CASSFRQGRDGYTF. The J gene is TRBJ1-2, the V gene TRBV5-4; 7 bases align to TRBD1. The junction had 7 bases not matched to a gene; V was cut back by 2 bases and J by 6 bases. The CDR3 sequence is 14 residues long. Germline V lookup: CDR1 SGHNT, CDR2 YYREEE (reference sequence).

The chain combines TRBV2 with TRBJ1-5, with 8 nucleotides matching TRBD1. J gave up 5 bases and V 6 bases, and 3 bases lay outside the gene matches. Looked up from germline, CDR1 is SNHLY and CDR2 is FYNNEI. This CDR3 is built from 13 residues. CDR3 nucleotide sequence: TGTGCCAGCAGCTTGACAGGGGATCAGCCCCAGCATTTT. Its protein product is CASSLTGDQPQHF.

This chain links TRBV7-3 with TRBJ2-5, with 11 bases matching TRBD1. J was trimmed by 3 bases and V by 5 bases; bases with no gene match: 5. The CDR3 sequence is 15 residues long. CDR1 and CDR2 from the germline V gene are SGHTA and FQGTGA. This CDR3 reads CASSGTGGSEETQYF. The CDR3 region has the DNA TGTGCCAGCAGCGGGACAGGGGGTTCCGAAGAGACCCAGTACTTC.

The CDR3 sequence is CASSLGDTGTGQETQYF. The CDR3 nucleotides read TGTGCCAGCAGCTTAGGAGATACCGGGACAGGGCAAGAGACCCAGTACTTC. The chain is built from TRBV11-3 and TRBJ2-5; 9 bases fit TRBD1. The V gene's germline CDR1 is SGHNT and CDR2 YENEEA. The CDR3 sequence is 17 residues long. With V trimmed by 1 base and J by 2 bases, 8 bases remained unmatched. Full variable domain (missing parts from reference TRBV11-3 and TRBJ2-5): EAGVVQSPRYKIIEKKQPVAFWCNPISGHNTLYWYLQNLGQGPELLIRYENEEAVDDSQLPKDRFSAERLKGVDSTLKIQPAELGDSAVYLCASSLGDTGTGQETQYFGPGTRLLVL.

DNA for the CDR3: TGCGCCAGCAGCCAAGGGACAGACAGGGGAGAGACCCAGTACTTC. Its translation: CASSQGTDRGETQYF. J is TRBJ2-5 and V is TRBV4-3; the match to TRBD1 covers 8 bases. There are 15 residues in the CDR3. The trim removed 1 base at V and 4 bases at J, leaving 5 bases unmatched. The germline V gene has CDR1 LGHNA and CDR2 YSLEER.

The gene calls are TRBV7-2 and TRBJ2-2; 12 bases align to TRBD2. This CDR3 has 16 residues. Germline V gives CDR1 SGHTA, CDR2 FQGNSA. With 6 bases clipped from V and 6 bases from J, the junction kept 8 bases outside the gene matches. The CDR3: CASRPSSGGAAGELFF. The CDR3 DNA reads as TGTGCCAGCAGACCGTCTAGCGGGGGGGCCGCCGGGGAGCTGTTTTTT.

This clone was counted between two and nine times. The CDR3 reads CASSPPGGSYGYTF. The CDR3 DNA reads TGCGCCAGCAGCCCCCCAGGGGGAAGCTATGGCTACACCTTC. The chain couples TRBV4-1 to TRBJ1-2; 7 bases align to TRBD1. Per germline, CDR1 MGHRA and CDR2 YSYEKL. This CDR3 comprises 14 residues. Losses at the gene ends were 4 bases for V and 4 bases for J; bases not matched to a gene: 6.

The DNA of the CDR3 is TGTGCCAGCAGTCAGAGCCCCGGGACTAGCGGTACAGATACGCAGTATTTT. Protein product: CASSQSPGTSGTDTQYF. This chain links TRBV6-4 with TRBJ2-3; 11 bases fit TRBD2. Trimming at V came to 5 bases and at J to 3 bases, leaving 10 bases not matched to a gene. Germline lookup yields CDR1 MRHNA and CDR2 SNTAGT. The CDR3 contains 17 residues.

This rearrangement joins TRBV24-1 to TRBJ2-2; TRBD2 might be the D (6 bases). The length of the CDR3 is 16 residues. CDR1 and CDR2 (germline): KGHDR, SFDVKD. Trimming cost V 4 bases and J 7 bases, with 18 bases left between them. CDR3 nucleotide sequence: TGTGCCACCAGTGAGATGGCAGGGAGGCAGCACGGGGAGCTGTTTTTT. Translating it yields CATSEMAGRQHGELFF.

This chain links TRBV7-8 with TRBJ2-3; 8 bases agree with TRBD1. Germline values: CDR1 SGHVS, CDR2 FQNEAQ. V was clipped by 4 bases and J by 5 bases; unmatched bases: 14. This CDR3 is 17 amino acids long. CDR3 protein: CASSSMGRGRVEDTQYF. The CDR3 DNA is TGTGCCAGCAGCTCGATGGGCAGGGGGCGCGTGGAAGATACGCAGTATTTT.

V gene TRBV5-4 combines with J gene TRBJ1-6; D is possibly TRBD1 (5 bases). The CDR3 runs 18 residues. Trimming took off 0 bases at V and 0 bases at J, with 13 bases between the two ends. CDR1 is SGHNT, CDR2 YYREEE, per germline (reference sequence). The CDR3 DNA follows: TGTGCCAGCAGCTTGGCCGGGGGGACCAGCTCCTATAATTCACCCCTCCACTTT. Translating gives CASSLAGGTSSYNSPLHF.

The chain couples TRBV2 to TRBJ2-7; TRBD2 is a possible D gene (5 bases). V lost 7 bases, J lost 3 bases, and 13 bases lay in between. CDR1 SNHLY and CDR2 FYNNEI come from the germline V gene. CDR3 size: 13 residues. This chain's CDR3 is CASKSDGDYEQYF. CDR3 coding DNA: TGTGCCAGCAAATCTGACGGGGACTACGAGCAGTACTTC.

J is TRBJ2-1 and V is TRBV5-1; D may be TRBD1 (6 bases). CDR3 length: 17 residues. Per germline, CDR1 SGHRS and CDR2 YFSETQ. Between the trimmed V and J ends, which lost 4 bases and 1 base, there was a span of 18 bases. The CDR3 sequence: CASSLRGVGASYNEQFF. The CDR3 nucleotides are TGCGCCAGCAGCCTCCGAGGCGTGGGGGCTTCCTACAATGAGCAGTTCTTC.

The chain couples TRBV6-6 to TRBJ2-2; D not certain. Germline CDR1 and CDR2: MNHNY and SVGAGI (reference sequence). V was cut by 6 bases and J by 3 bases, with 5 bases left in between. The CDR3 is made up of 12 amino acids. In DNA, the CDR3 is TGTGCCAGCAGCCCCTACACCGGGGAGCTGTTTTTT. It yields the protein CASSPYTGELFF.